The 28 T cell receptor beta chains below all came from one sample that was sequenced in a study of Graves' ophthalmopathy and Graves' hyperthyroidism. The authors amplified TCR beta CDR3 regions from RNA transcripts. In the first round, RT-PCR was carried out with HTBI primers, and a multiplex PCR formed the second round. TCRdb reprocessed the multiplex PCR reads via MiXCR and lists one record per CDR3 protein. Of 900,000 to 1,200,000 distinct CDR3 sequences detected, 35% to 45% appear once; the ten largest clones hold 11%. Sample: peripheral blood or thyroid tissue (not recorded which). These TCRs come from an adult man with Graves' hyperthyroidism.

As DNA, the CDR3 is TGTGCCAGCAGCACGGACAGACTGAACACCATATATTTT. It specifies CASSTDRLNTIYF. The rearrangement joins TRBV7-9 to TRBJ1-3, with D maybe TRBD1 (6 bases). The CDR3 has 13 residues. V gave up 5 bases and J gave up 7 bases, with 12 bases separating them. Germline loops: CDR1 SEHNR, CDR2 FQNEAQ (reference sequence).

The rearrangement uses TRBV29-1 and TRBJ2-5; possibly TRBD2 for D (5 bases). The CDR3 covers 13 residues. The V end lost 2 bases, the J end lost 5 bases, and 12 bases lay between the germline ends. Germline lookup yields CDR1 SQVTM and CDR2 ANQGSEA. The CDR3 is CSVETRAWETQYF. CDR3 DNA: TGCAGCGTTGAAACTAGGGCATGGGAGACCCAGTACTTC.

This clonotype has a handful of counts. Its ends do not fully match the called genes, so a read error is possible. The rearrangement uses TRBV2 and TRBJ2-7, with 9 bases fitting TRBD1. This CDR3 region has 14 residues. Germline-derived CDR1 and CDR2 are SNHLY and FYNNEI. CDR3 residues: CANRTGTGSYGQYF. CDR3 DNA: TGTGCCAACAGGACCGGGACAGGGTCCTACGGGCAGTACTTC. Together with reference TRBV2 and TRBJ2-7, the CDR3 gives the full variable domain: EPEVTQTPSHQVTQMGQEVILRCVPISNHLYFYWYRQILGQKVEFLVSFYNNEISEKSEIFDDQFSVERPDGSNFTLKIRSTKLEDSAMYFCANRTGTGSYGQYFGPGTRLTVT.

As for this clonotype: A read error may be the cause here, since a much bigger clone is one base away. This chain joins TRBV10-3 and TRBJ1-6; 7 positions agree with TRBD1. The CDR3 is 14 residues long. CDR1 ENHRY and CDR2 SYGVKD come from the germline V gene. CDR3 nucleotide sequence: TGTGACATCAGGGGGGACCATTACGGATCACCCCTCCACTTT. As protein: CDIRGDHYGSPLHF.

This rearrangement joins TRBV6-5 to TRBJ2-7; D is ambiguous. The CDR3 spans 14 residues. V was shortened by 7 bases and J by 3 bases, with 16 bases between the two germline ends. Germline V gives CDR1 MNHEY, CDR2 SVGAGI. CDR3 sequence reads: CASTSRAPGYEQYF. In DNA form, the CDR3 reads TGTGCCAGCACTTCCCGGGCCCCCGGCTACGAGCAGTACTTC.

This clonotype was observed many times. V is TRBV29-1 and J is TRBJ1-2; D is perhaps TRBD1 (5 bases). V dropped 4 bases and J dropped 6 bases, with 9 bases sitting between them. The CDR3 extends over 11 amino acids. Germline V gives CDR1 SQVTM, CDR2 ANQGSEA. CDR3 in amino acids: CSVAGGDGYTF. In DNA form, the CDR3 reads TGCAGCGTTGCGGGGGGAGATGGCTACACCTTC. Looking up the rest from reference TRBV29-1 and TRBJ1-2 gives the full variable domain: SAVISQKPSRDICQRGTSLTIQCQVDSQVTMMFWYRQQPGQSLTLIATANQGSEATYESGFVIDKFPISRPNLTFSTLTVSNMSPEDSSIYLCSVAGGDGYTFGSGTRLTVV.

This clonotype was recorded at least ten times. The rearrangement joins TRBV2 to TRBJ2-7; D remains unclear. CDR1 and CDR2 from the germline V gene are SNHLY and FYNNEI. This CDR3 contains 13 residues. The ends were cut back, 2 bases at V and 2 bases at J, with 7 bases in the middle. CDR3 residues: CASSEFGTYEQYF. CDR3 bases: TGTGCCAGCAGTGAATTTGGCACCTACGAGCAGTACTTC.

This clonotype was counted at least ten times. The chain links TRBV7-8 to TRBJ1-2, with D maybe TRBD1 (5 bases). V was clipped by 5 bases and J by 7 bases, with 23 bases between them. The germline V gene has CDR1 SGHVS and CDR2 FQNEAQ. The CDR3 extends over 16 amino acids. CDR3 region: CASSPPGTGLGRGYTF. CDR3 bases: TGTGCCAGCAGCCCCCCCGGGACGGGGTTGGGACGTGGCTACACCTTC.

To note about this clonotype: One junction end does not reproduce the germline sequence, and a read error may be involved. The CDR3 protein is CASRGRRHQGGTEASF. The CDR3 DNA reads TGTGCCAGTCGGGGGCGGAGGCACCAGGGCGGCACTGAAGCTTCCTTT. The V gene is TRBV11-2, the J gene TRBJ1-1, with D possibly TRBD1 on 6 matching bases. CDR3 size: 16 residues. Germline V gene data show CDR1 as SGHAT and CDR2 as FQNNGV.

This clonotype has ten or more counts. The V call is TRBV5-1, the J call TRBJ2-2, with D unclear. The CDR3 loop spans 15 amino acids. Germline loops: CDR1 SGHRS, CDR2 YFSETQ. The V end was cut by 0 bases, the J end by 5 bases, with 11 bases between. The CDR3 protein is CASSLARIGTGELFF. CDR3 DNA sequence: TGCGCCAGCAGCTTGGCCAGGATCGGAACCGGGGAGCTGTTTTTT.

With regard to this clonotype: This may stem from a read error, because a much larger clone lies one nucleotide away. The chain recombines TRBV19 with TRBJ2-7; D gene uncertain. The CDR3 totals 16 residues. Germline CDR1 reads LNHDA; CDR2 reads SQIVND (reference sequence). In DNA form, the CDR3 reads TGTGTCAGTAGTATAGGCGGTGGCAGGAGCTCCGTCGAGCAGTACTTC. It is translated as CVSSIGGGRSSVEQYF.

On this clonotype itself: One end of the junction fails to match germline, which may point to a read error. The chain joins TRBV3-1 to TRBJ1-5, with D unclear. This CDR3 is built from 15 residues. Germline CDR1 and CDR2: LGHDT and YNNKEL (reference sequence). The CDR3 region has the DNA TGTGCCAGCAGCCAAGATCCGGGGAGCAATCGGCCCCAGCATTTT. Its protein product is CASSQDPGSNRPQHF.

The sample holds one count of this clonotype. The chain uses TRBV20-1 and TRBJ1-2; D is unresolved. Per the germline V gene, CDR1 is DFQATT and CDR2 is SNEGSKA (reference sequence). The V and J ends lost 5 bases and 7 bases respectively, with 17 bases between them. There are 13 residues in the CDR3. The CDR3 DNA reads TGCAGTGCTGCGGAGGCGGGAAAGCTTGGCTACACCTTC. As protein: CSAAEAGKLGYTF.

Ten or more counts support this clonotype. V and J are TRBV3-1 and TRBJ1-2, with 12 bases matching TRBD1. V was pared by 0 bases and J by 7 bases, with 3 bases of the junction left unmatched. Per germline, CDR1 LGHDT and CDR2 YNNKEL (reference sequence). The CDR3 length is 15 residues. The CDR3 here is CASSQEAGQGAGYTF. CDR3 coding DNA: TGTGCCAGCAGCCAAGAAGCGGGACAGGGGGCTGGCTACACCTTC. The full variable domain, its missing parts supplied by reference TRBV3-1 and TRBJ1-2, is DTAVSQTPKYLVTQMGNDKSIKCEQNLGHDTMYWYKQDSKKFLKIMFSYNNKELIINETVPNRFSPKSPDKAHLNLHINSLELGDSAVYFCASSQEAGQGAGYTFGSGTRLTVV.

The V gene is TRBV9, the J gene TRBJ1-4; no clear D gene. Trimming removed 7 bases at V and 0 bases at J, with 10 bases between. The germline V gene has CDR1 SGDLS and CDR2 YYNGEE. The CDR3 spans 14 residues. CDR3 in amino acids: CASQGYPTNEKLFF. In DNA, the CDR3 is TGTGCCAGCCAAGGGTACCCAACTAATGAAAAACTGTTTTTT.

This chain links TRBV29-1 with TRBJ1-3, with 8 positions matching TRBD1. Germline V lookup: CDR1 SQVTM, CDR2 ANQGSEA. The CDR3 sequence is 14 residues long. Trimming removed 6 bases from V and 1 base from J; junction bases left unmatched: 5. CDR3 in amino acids: CSVGTGGSGNTIYF. DNA for the CDR3: TGCAGCGTGGGCACAGGGGGGTCTGGAAACACCATATATTTT.

The V call is TRBV7-9, the J call TRBJ1-1; TRBD1 might be the D (5 bases). Between the trimmed V and J ends, which lost 4 bases and 4 bases, there was a span of 25 bases. Germline V gene data show CDR1 as SEHNR and CDR2 as FQNEAQ (reference sequence). This CDR3 has 18 amino acids. CDR3 loop: CASSSPRGSWRGGTEAFF. CDR3 sequence (DNA): TGTGCCAGCAGCTCCCCTAGAGGCTCGTGGCGGGGCGGCACTGAAGCTTTCTTT.

In this sample, this clonotype turned up a few times. The chain uses TRBV5-1 and TRBJ1-2; D remains ambiguous. CDR1 is SGHRS, CDR2 YFSETQ, per germline. V was shortened by 0 bases and J by 2 bases, with 8 bases between the two germline ends. This CDR3 has 14 residues. This chain's CDR3 is CASSLETVNYGYTF. CDR3 coding DNA: TGCGCCAGCAGCTTGGAAACAGTGAACTATGGCTACACCTTC.

Regarding this clonotype: The junction departs from germline at one end; a sequencing error may be responsible. This chain joins TRBV20-1 and TRBJ1-5; D is possibly TRBD1 (5 bases). This CDR3 has 19 residues. Germline assignment: CDR1 DFQATT and CDR2 SNEGSKA (reference sequence). CDR3 coding DNA: TGCAGTGCTAGAGATCTAAGTCCCCCGGGGGGATATAGCAATCAGCCCCAGCCTTTT. It yields the protein CSARDLSPPGGYSNQPQPF.

This clonotype came up a few times. V gene TRBV6-5 combines with J gene TRBJ2-7; 9 bases are a match to TRBD2. This CDR3 contains 18 residues. The V gene's germline CDR1 is MNHEY and CDR2 SVGAGI. The V gene end was trimmed by 0 bases and the J gene end by 4 bases; junction bases not matched to a gene: 13. The CDR3 loop reads CASSYSILRGGGTYEQYF. The CDR3, as DNA: TGTGCCAGCAGTTACTCGATTTTGCGGGGGGGCGGAACGTACGAGCAGTACTTC.

At least ten counts were recorded for this clonotype. J is TRBJ2-5 and V is TRBV25-1; D not resolved. The CDR3 totals 12 residues. The germline V and J ends were trimmed by 0 bases and 13 bases, with 12 bases remaining between them. Germline lookup yields CDR1 MGHDK and CDR2 SYGVNS. CDR3 coding DNA: TGTGCCAGCAGTGAATATTTGGCAGCTTGGTACTTC. Translation: CASSEYLAAWYF.

This clonotype was detected a few times. Here the CDR3 reads CASIQGGSSEAFF. For the CDR3, the DNA is TGTGCCAGCATTCAGGGGGGAAGTTCTGAAGCTTTCTTT. The chain uses TRBV28 and TRBJ1-1, with 7 bases matching TRBD1. J gave up 6 bases and V 7 bases, and 8 bases lay outside the gene matches. Germline CDR1 and CDR2: MDHEN and SYDVKM. The CDR3 is made up of 13 amino acids. The full variable domain, its missing parts supplied by reference TRBV28 and TRBJ1-1, is DVKVTQSSRYLVKRTGEKVFLECVQDMDHENMFWYRQDPGLGLRLIYFSYDVKMKEKGDIPEGYSVSREKKERFSLILESASTNQTSMYLCASIQGGSSEAFFGQGTRLTVV.

This clonotype was counted between two and nine times. V is TRBV6-1 and J is TRBJ1-5, with D tentatively TRBD1 (5 bases). CDR1 MNHNS and CDR2 SASEGT come from the germline V gene. The CDR3 sequence is 15 residues long. The V and J ends lost 6 bases and 0 bases respectively, with 12 bases between them. This CDR3 is CASRPTATSNQPQHF. In DNA form, the CDR3 reads TGTGCCAGCAGGCCGACAGCGACTAGCAATCAGCCCCAGCATTTT.

The sample holds many counts of this clonotype. The chain has TRBV20-1 and TRBJ2-7; D might be TRBD2 (6 bases). The CDR3 length is 12 residues. The germline gives CDR1 DFQATT, CDR2 SNEGSKA (reference sequence). V lost 4 bases, J lost 5 bases, and 12 bases lay in between. CDR3 in amino acids: CSANVGGDEQYF. In nucleotides, the CDR3 is TGCAGTGCTAACGTTGGCGGGGACGAGCAGTACTTC.

The chain carries TRBV28 and TRBJ2-7; no clear D. Germline CDR1 MDHEN, CDR2 SYDVKM. The V and J ends lost 4 bases and 4 bases respectively, with 8 bases between them. This CDR3 spans 12 amino acids. The DNA of the CDR3 is TGTGCCAGCAGTTCCCAAACTTACGAGCAGTACTTC. Its protein is CASSSQTYEQYF.

This clonotype was counted at least ten times. The chain has TRBV7-8 and TRBJ1-3; D unresolved. The V gene's germline CDR1 is SGHVS and CDR2 FQNEAQ. The germline V and J ends were trimmed by 2 bases and 4 bases, with 12 bases remaining between them. The CDR3 runs to 15 residues. As DNA, the CDR3 is TGTGCCAGCAGCTTATTGCGGTCGATCGGAAACACCATATATTTT. Translating gives CASSLLRSIGNTIYF.

This clonotype came up a few times. The chain carries TRBV10-3 and TRBJ2-7; TRBD1 aligns across 9 bases. The junction had 4 bases not matched to a gene; V was cut back by 2 bases and J by 2 bases. Germline CDR1 and CDR2: ENHRY and SYGVKD. This CDR3 has 15 amino acids. The CDR3 DNA reads as TGTGCCATCAGTGAGACAGGGGACAGGGCCTACGAGCAGTACTTC. It yields the protein CAISETGDRAYEQYF.

This rearrangement joins TRBV6-6 to TRBJ1-1, with TRBD1 matching over 10 bases. Trimming at V came to 2 bases and at J to 1 base, leaving 1 base not matched to a gene. CDR3 size: 15 residues. CDR1 and CDR2 from the germline V gene are MNHNY and SVGAGI (reference sequence). The CDR3 reads CASSYRDRGNTEAFF. The CDR3 DNA reads as TGTGCCAGCAGTTACCGGGACAGGGGGAACACTGAAGCTTTCTTT.